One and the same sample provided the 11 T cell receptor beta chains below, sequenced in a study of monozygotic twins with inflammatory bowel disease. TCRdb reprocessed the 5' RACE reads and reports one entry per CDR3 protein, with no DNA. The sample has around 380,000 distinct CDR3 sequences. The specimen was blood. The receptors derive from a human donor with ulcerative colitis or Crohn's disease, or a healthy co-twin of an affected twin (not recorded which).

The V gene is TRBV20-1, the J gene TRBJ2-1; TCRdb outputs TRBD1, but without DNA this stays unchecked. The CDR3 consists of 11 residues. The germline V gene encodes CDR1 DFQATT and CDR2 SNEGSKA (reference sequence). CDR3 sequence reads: CSAARDNEQFF.

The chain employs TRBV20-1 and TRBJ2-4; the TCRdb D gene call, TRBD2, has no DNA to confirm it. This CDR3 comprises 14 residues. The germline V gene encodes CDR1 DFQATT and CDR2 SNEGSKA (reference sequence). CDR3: CSASGTSGRDIQYF.

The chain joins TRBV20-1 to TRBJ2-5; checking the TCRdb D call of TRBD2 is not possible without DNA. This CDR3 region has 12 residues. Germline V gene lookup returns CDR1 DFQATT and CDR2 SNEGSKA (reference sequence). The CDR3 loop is CSATPSTETQYF.

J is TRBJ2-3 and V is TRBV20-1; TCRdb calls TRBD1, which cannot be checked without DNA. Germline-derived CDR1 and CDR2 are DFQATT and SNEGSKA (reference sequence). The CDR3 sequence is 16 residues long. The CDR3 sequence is CSAARVRDRFTDTQYF.

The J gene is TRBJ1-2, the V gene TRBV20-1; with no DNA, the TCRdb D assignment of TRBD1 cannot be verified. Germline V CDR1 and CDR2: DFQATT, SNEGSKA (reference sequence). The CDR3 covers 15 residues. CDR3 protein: CSARDPRGPNYGYTF.

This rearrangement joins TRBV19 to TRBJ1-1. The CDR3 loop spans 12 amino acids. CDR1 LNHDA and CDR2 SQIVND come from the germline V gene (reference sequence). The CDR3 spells CASSIPATEAFF.

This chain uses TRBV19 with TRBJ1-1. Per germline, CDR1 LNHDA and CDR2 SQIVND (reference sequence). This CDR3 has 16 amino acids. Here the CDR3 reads CASSYPQGPKASEAFF. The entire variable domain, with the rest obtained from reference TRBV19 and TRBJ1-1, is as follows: DGGITQSPKYLFRKEGQNVTLSCEQNLNHDAMYWYRQDPGQGLRLIYYSQIVNDFQKGDIAEGYSVSREKKESFPLTVTSAQKNPTAFYLCASSYPQGPKASEAFFGQGTRLTVV.

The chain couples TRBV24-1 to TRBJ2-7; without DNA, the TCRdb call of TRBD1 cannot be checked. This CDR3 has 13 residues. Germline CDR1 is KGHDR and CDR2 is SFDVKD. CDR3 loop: CATSDRGPVEQYF.

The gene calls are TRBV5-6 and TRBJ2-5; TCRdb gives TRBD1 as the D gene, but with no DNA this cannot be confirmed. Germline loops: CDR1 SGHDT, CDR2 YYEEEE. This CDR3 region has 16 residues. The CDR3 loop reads CASSLGGRGGFETQYF.

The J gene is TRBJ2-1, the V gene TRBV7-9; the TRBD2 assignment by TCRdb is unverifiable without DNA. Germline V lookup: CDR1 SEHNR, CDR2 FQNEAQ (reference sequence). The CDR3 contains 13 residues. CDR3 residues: CASSFRLAEEQFF.

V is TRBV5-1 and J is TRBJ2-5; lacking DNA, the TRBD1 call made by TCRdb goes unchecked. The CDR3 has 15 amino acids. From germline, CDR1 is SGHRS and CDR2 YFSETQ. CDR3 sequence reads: CASSSSVGGRETQYF.